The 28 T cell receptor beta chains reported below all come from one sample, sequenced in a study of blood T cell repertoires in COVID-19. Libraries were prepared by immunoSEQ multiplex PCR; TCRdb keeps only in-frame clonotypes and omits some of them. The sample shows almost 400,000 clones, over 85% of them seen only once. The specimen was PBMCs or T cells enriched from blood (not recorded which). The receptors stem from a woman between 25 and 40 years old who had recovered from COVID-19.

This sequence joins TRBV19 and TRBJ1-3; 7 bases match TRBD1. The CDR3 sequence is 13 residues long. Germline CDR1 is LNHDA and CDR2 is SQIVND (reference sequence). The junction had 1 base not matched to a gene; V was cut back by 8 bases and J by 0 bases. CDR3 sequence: CASGTASGNTIYF. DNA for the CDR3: TGTGCCAGTGGGACAGCCTCTGGAAACACCATATATTTT.

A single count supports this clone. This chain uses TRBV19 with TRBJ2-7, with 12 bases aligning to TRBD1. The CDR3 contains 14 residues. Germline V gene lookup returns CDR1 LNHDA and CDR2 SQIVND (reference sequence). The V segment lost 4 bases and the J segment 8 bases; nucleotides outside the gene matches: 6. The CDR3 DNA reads TGTGCCAGTAGTAGGGGACAGGGGGCAGGGCAGCAGTACTTC. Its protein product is CASSRGQGAGQQYF. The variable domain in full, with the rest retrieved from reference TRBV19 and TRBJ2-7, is DGGITQSPKYLFRKEGQNVTLSCEQNLNHDAMYWYRQDPGQGLRLIYYSQIVNDFQKGDIAEGYSVSREKKESFPLTVTSAQKNPTAFYLCASSRGQGAGQQYFGPGTRLTVT.

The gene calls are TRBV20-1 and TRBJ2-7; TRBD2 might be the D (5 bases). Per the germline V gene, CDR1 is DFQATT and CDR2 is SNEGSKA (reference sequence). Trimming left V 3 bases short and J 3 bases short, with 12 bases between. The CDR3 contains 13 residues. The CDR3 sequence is CSASPNGGYEQYF. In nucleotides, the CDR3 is TGCAGTGCTAGTCCCAACGGAGGCTACGAGCAGTACTTC.

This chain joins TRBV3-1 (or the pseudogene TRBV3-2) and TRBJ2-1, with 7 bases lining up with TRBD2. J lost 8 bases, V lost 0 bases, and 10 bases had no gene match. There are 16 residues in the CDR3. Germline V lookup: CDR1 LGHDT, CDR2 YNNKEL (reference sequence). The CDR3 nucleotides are TGTGCCAGCAGCCAAGATTGGGGGAGGGCTGGGGATGAGCAGTTCTTC. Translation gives CASSQDWGRAGDEQFF.

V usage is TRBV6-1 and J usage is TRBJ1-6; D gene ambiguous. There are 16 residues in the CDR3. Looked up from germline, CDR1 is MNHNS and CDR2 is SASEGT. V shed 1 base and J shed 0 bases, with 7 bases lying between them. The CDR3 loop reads CASSEGLSSYNSPLHF. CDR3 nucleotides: TGTGCCAGCAGTGAAGGATTGAGCTCCTATAATTCACCCCTCCACTTT.

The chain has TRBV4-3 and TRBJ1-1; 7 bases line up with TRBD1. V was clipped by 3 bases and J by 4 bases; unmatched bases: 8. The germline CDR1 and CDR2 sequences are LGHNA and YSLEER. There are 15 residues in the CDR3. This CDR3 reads CASSQRGQGGTEAFF. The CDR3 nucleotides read TGCGCCAGCAGCCAGAGAGGGCAGGGGGGCACTGAAGCTTTCTTT.

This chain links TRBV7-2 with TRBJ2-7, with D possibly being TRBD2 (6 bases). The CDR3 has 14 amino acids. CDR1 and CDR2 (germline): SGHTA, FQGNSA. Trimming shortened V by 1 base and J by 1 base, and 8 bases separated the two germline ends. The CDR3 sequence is CASSLEGRSYEQYF. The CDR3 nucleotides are TGTGCCAGCAGCTTAGAAGGGAGGTCCTACGAGCAGTACTTC.

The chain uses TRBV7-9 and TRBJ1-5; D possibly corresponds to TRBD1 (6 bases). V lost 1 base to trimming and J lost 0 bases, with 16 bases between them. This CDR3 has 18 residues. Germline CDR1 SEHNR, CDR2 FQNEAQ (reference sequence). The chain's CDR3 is CASSLGGGGTDSNQPQHF. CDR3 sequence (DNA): TGTGCCAGCAGCTTAGGGGGGGGCGGAACCGATAGCAATCAGCCCCAGCATTTT. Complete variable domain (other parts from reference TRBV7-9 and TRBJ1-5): DTGVSQNPRHKITKRGQNVTFRCDPISEHNRLYWYRQTLGQGPEFLTYFQNEAQLEKSRLLSDRFSAERPKGSFSTLEIQRTEQGDSAMYLCASSLGGGGTDSNQPQHFGDGTRLSIL.

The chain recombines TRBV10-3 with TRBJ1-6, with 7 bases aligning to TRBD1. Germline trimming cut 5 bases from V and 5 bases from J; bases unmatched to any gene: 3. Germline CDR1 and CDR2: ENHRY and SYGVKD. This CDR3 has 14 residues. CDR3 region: CAISPGQNNSPLHF. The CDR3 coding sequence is TGTGCCATCAGTCCGGGACAGAATAATTCACCCCTCCACTTT.

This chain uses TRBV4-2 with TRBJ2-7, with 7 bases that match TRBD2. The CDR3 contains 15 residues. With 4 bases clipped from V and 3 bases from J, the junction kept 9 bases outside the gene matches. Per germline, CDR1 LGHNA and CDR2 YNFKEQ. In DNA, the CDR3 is TGTGCCAGCAGCCCGCGCGGGGGTAATCACTACGAGCAGTACTTC. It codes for CASSPRGGNHYEQYF.

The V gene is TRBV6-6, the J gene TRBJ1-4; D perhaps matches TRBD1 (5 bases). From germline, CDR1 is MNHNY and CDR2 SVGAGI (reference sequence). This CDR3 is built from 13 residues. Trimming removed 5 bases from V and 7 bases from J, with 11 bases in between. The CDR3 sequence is CASSPQGSEKLFF. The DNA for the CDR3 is TGTGCCAGCAGTCCTCAGGGATCTGAAAAACTGTTTTTT.

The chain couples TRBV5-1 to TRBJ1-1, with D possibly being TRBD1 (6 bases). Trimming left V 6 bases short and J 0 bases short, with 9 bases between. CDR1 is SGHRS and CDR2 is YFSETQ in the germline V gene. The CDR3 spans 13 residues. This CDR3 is CASNTGMNTEAFF. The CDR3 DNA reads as TGCGCCAGCAACACAGGGATGAACACTGAAGCTTTCTTT.

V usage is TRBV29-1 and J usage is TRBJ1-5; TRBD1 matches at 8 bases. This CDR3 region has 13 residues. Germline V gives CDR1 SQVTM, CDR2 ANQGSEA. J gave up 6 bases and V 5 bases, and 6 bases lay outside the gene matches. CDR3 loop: CSVLGGTGQPQHF. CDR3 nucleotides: TGCAGCGTTTTAGGGGGGACAGGTCAGCCCCAGCATTTT.

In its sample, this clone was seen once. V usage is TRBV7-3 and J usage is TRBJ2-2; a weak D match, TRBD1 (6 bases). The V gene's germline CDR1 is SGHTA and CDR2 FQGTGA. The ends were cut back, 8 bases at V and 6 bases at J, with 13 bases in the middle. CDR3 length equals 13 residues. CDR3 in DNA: TGTGCCAGCGGAACAGGGTTCGCCGGGGAGCTGTTTTTT. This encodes CASGTGFAGELFF.

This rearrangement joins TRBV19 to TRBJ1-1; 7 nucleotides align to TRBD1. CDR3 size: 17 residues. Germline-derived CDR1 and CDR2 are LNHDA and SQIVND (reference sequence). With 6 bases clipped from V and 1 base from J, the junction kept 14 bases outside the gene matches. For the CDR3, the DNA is TGTGCCAGTAGCCGATTACTAGGGGACAGACAGAACACTGAAGCTTTCTTT. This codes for CASSRLLGDRQNTEAFF.

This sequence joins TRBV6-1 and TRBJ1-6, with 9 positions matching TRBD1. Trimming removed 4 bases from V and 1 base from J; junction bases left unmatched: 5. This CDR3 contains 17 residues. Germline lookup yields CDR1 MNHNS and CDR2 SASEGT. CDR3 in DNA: TGTGCCAGCAGTGGGGGACAGGGTTATTCCTATAATTCACCCCTCCACTTT. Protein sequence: CASSGGQGYSYNSPLHF.

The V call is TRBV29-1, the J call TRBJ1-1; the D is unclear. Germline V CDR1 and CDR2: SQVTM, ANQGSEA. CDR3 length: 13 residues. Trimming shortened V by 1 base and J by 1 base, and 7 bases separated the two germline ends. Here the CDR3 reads CSVEVRTNTEAFF. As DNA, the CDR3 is TGCAGCGTTGAAGTCAGAACGAACACTGAAGCTTTCTTT.

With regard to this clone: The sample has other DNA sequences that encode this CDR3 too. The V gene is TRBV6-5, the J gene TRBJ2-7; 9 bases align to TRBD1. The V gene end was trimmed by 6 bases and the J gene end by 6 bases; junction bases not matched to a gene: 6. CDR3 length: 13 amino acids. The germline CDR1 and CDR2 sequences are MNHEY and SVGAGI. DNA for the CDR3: TGTGCCAGCAGGGACAGGGGTCCCCGCGAGCAGTACTTC. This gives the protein CASRDRGPREQYF.

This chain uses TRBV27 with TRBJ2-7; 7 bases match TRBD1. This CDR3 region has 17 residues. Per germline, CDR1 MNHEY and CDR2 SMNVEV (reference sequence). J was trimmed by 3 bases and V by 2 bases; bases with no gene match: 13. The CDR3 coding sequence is TGTGCCAGCAGTTTAAATTTTAGGGAACAGGGGATCTACGAGCAGTACTTC. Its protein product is CASSLNFREQGIYEQYF.

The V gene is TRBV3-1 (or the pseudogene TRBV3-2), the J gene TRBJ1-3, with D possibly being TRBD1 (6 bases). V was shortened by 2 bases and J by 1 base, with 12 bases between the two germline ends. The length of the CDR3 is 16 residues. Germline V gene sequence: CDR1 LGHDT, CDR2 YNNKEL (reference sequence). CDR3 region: CASSQQGHQSGNTIYF. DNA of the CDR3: TGTGCCAGCAGCCAACAGGGACACCAATCTGGAAACACCATATATTTT.

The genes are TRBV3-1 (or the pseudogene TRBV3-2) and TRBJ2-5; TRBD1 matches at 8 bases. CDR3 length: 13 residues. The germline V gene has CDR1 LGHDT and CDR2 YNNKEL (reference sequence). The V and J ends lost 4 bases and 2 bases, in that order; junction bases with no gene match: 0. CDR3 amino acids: CASSRTGQETQYF. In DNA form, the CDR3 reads TGTGCCAGCAGCCGGACAGGGCAAGAGACCCAGTACTTC.

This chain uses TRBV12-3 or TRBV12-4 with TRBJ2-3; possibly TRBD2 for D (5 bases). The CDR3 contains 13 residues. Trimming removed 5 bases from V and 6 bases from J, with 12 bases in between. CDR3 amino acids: CASSPRTGDTQYF. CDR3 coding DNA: TGTGCCAGCAGTCCTCGGACGGGGGATACGCAGTATTTT.

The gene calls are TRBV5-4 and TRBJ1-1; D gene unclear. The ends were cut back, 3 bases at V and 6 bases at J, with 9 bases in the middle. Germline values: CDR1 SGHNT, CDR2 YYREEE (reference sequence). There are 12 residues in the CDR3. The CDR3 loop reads CASSSTFAEAFF. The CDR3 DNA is TGTGCCAGCAGCTCGACATTCGCTGAAGCTTTCTTT. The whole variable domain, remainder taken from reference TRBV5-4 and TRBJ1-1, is ETGVTQSPTHLIKTRGQQVTLRCSSQSGHNTVSWYQQALGQGPQFIFQYYREEENGRGNFPPRFSGLQFPNYSSELNVNALELDDSALYLCASSSTFAEAFFGQGTRLTVV.

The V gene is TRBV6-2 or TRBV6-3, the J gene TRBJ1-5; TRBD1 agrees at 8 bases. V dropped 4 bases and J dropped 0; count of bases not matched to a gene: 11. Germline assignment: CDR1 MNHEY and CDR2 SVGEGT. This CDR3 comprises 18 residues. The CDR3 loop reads CASSSDRVVLNSNQPQHF. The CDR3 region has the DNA TGTGCCAGCAGTTCGGACAGGGTCGTACTCAATAGCAATCAGCCCCAGCATTTT.

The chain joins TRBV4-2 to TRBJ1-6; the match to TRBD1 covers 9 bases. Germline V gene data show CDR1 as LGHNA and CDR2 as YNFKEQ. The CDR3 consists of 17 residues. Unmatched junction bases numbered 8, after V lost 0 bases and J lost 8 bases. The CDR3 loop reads CASSQETPTGGDSPLHF. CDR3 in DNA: TGTGCCAGCAGCCAAGAGACCCCAACAGGGGGCGATTCACCCCTCCACTTT.

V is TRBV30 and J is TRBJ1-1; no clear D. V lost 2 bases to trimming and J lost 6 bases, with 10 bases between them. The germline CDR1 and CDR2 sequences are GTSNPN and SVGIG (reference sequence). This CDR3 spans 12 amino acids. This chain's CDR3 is CAWSPRHSEAFF. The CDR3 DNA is TGTGCCTGGAGTCCAAGACACTCTGAAGCTTTCTTT. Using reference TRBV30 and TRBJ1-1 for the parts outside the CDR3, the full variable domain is SQTIHQWPATLVQPVGSPLSLECTVEGTSNPNLYWYRQAAGRGLQLLFYSVGIGQISSEVPQNLSASRPQDRQFILSSKKLLLSDSGFYLCAWSPRHSEAFFGQGTRLTVV.

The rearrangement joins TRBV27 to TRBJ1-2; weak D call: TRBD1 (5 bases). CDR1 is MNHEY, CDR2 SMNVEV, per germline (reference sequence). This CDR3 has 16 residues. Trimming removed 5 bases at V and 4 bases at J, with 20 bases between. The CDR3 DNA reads TGTGCCAGCAGTCCATACATGGAGGGGAAGATCTATGGCTACACCTTC. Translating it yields CASSPYMEGKIYGYTF.

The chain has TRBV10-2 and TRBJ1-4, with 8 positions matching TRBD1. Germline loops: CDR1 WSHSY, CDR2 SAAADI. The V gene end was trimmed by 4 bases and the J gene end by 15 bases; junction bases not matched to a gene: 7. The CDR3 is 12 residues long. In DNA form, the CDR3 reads TGCGCCAGCAGTGGGGGGGGACAGGTAGTGTTTTTT. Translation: CASSGGGQVVFF.